The TCR beta chain described here comes from a study of blood T cell repertoires in COVID-19 (dated by TCRdb to the early 2020s). Context from the whole study: Samples covering the acute and convalescent phases of COVID-19 were provided by collaborators in the United States, Italy and Spain. The prospective study material was composed of cDNA or gDNA derived from T cells, B-cell-depleted T cells, or PBMCs. The dataset comprised deeply sampled blood TCRbeta repertoires from subjects exposed to, actively infected with, or recovered from COVID-19. A freely available public database, intended as a resource for researchers studying the immune response to SARS-CoV-2, is where the repertoires were released. Samples came from the ongoing ImmuneRACE study (first 160 participants) plus 1,254 subjects from 6 global collaborators. A de-identified subject ID, COVID-19 status, age in years and sex were almost always included in the sample metadata. Where available, HLA class I and class II types were taken from metadata supplied by the sample provider and were not determined by assay-based typing.

The immunoSEQ Assay, a bias-controlled multiplex PCR, was used to amplify TCRbeta CDR3 regions from genomic DNA. The authors' pipeline ran thus. Within the assay, amplification of reference gene primers was used to estimate how many nucleated cells each sample contained. To quantify the absolute abundance of each unique TCRbeta CDR3 rearrangement, sequence reads were collapsed and filtered. For each sample, productive Simpson clonality was calculated as the square root of Simpson's diversity index across productive rearrangements. What TCRdb holds here is the immuneACCESS table cut down to in-frame rearrangements. Part of the clones is not present; checked against another copy, under half of the missing clones reflect an unresolved V gene, and the others are unexplained. V and J calls and clone size follow that table, whereas D and trimming were derived from the DNA. The sample table holds about 270,000 clones, of which about four fifths were seen once. Jointly, the top ten make up approximately 3.1% of the sample.

Whole blood was collected in K2EDTA tubes by collaborating institutions according to the institutions' own protocols. For TCRbeta analysis, collaborators shipped samples as frozen whole blood, isolated PBMCs, or DNA extracted from either of those sample types. As to this clone: Its binding antigen is unknown. No base quality information exists; no much larger clone differs at one position.

The CDR3 spans 15 residues, from the cysteine through the phenylalanine. Just CDR3 DNA is preserved here, 45 bases in frame from base 1. For CDR1 and CDR2, the germline V gene (reference sequence) lists MNHEY and SMNVEV. V is clipped by 3 bases and J by 3 bases, and the sequence between their germline boundaries is 14 bases long. The paper as a whole reports these results and caveats: The quantity of clinical and demographic metadata differed by source and by participant and was supplied without curation.

The V gene is TRBV27 and the J gene is TRBJ1-1; too little of a D gene remains to name it. The clonotype comes from a woman between 18 and 29 years old with acute or convalescent COVID-19. Sample: peripheral blood. The CDR3 here reads CASSFLGSADTEAFF. DNA sequence: TGTGCCAGCAGTTTCCTAGGATCGGCGGACACTGAAGCTTTCTTT.